The clone carrying this T cell receptor beta chain has just one count. The data originate from a study of control samples from healthy donors and cancer patients. Measured with immunoSEQ multiplex PCR; TCRdb has only the in-frame clones, and not every one. Of more than 95,000 clones listed, over 80% are singletons. The CDR3 length is 13 residues. Trimming left V 5 bases short and J 4 bases short, with 11 bases between. Germline-derived CDR1 and CDR2 are SGHAT and FQNNGV. The rearrangement uses TRBV11-2 and TRBJ1-1; D is undetermined. Sequenced: PBMCs. The receptor was isolated from an elderly man with head and neck cancer. CDR3 DNA sequence: TGTGCCAGCAGCCAAGGAACGCTCACTGAAGCTTTCTTT. Its translation is CASSQGTLTEAFF.